This passage covers 18 T cell receptor beta chains from one sample sequenced in a study of beta chain features in type 1 diabetes. The isolated RNA, all of it, was reverse transcribed, so expressed TCRB transcripts were what got sequenced. Using immunoSEQ multiplex PCR, the repertoire was profiled, and TCRdb retains in-frame clones only, with some absent. The sample records approximately 730,000 clones, 13% being singletons. Findings and caveats of the study: There was a moderate but significant shortening of TCRB CDR3s in all four CD4+ subsets of Type 1 diabetes patients.

Antigens for these TCRs are unknown. The sequenced sample was naive CD4+ T cells from blood. The receptors originated from a man between 18 and 35 years old with type 1 diabetes.

Only a few counts were recorded for this clone. The V call is TRBV7-2, the J call TRBJ1-6, with D possibly being TRBD1 (6 bases). The germline V gene has CDR1 SGHTA and CDR2 FQGNSA. Trimming shortened V by 1 base and J by 7 bases, and 14 bases separated the two germline ends. The CDR3 loop spans 16 amino acids. CDR3 loop: CASSLGAGALNSPLHF. The CDR3 nucleotides read TGTGCCAGCAGCTTAGGGGCAGGGGCGTTGAATTCACCCCTCCACTTT.

J is TRBJ2-5 and V is TRBV5-1; D perhaps matches TRBD2 (5 bases). Trimming removed 0 bases at V and 5 bases at J, with 11 bases between. The CDR3 totals 14 residues. CDR1 and CDR2 from the germline V gene are SGHRS and YFSETQ. For the CDR3, the DNA is TGCGCCAGCAGCTTGGACGAGGGCCCGGAGACCCAGTACTTC. Protein sequence: CASSLDEGPETQYF.

The chain has TRBV2 and TRBJ2-7; D unresolved. Germline CDR1 is SNHLY and CDR2 is FYNNEI. This CDR3 has 13 residues. Trimming left V 7 bases short and J 0 bases short, with 10 bases between. The CDR3, as DNA: TGTGCCAGCATGGCGGACCTCTCCTACGAGCAGTACTTC. It encodes CASMADLSYEQYF. Full variable domain (outside the CDR3, taken from reference TRBV2 and TRBJ2-7): EPEVTQTPSHQVTQMGQEVILRCVPISNHLYFYWYRQILGQKVEFLVSFYNNEISEKSEIFDDQFSVERPDGSNFTLKIRSTKLEDSAMYFCASMADLSYEQYFGPGTRLTVT.

This clone came up a few times. Within the sample, other DNA sequences also encode this same CDR3. V usage is TRBV29-1 and J usage is TRBJ1-1; D not resolved. The CDR3 has 13 residues. CDR1 is SQVTM, CDR2 ANQGSEA, per germline. Trimming cost V 0 bases and J 5 bases, with 10 bases left between them. The CDR3 loop is CSVEDLGDTEAFF. The CDR3 coding sequence is TGCAGCGTTGAAGATCTGGGAGATACTGAAGCTTTCTTT.

The chain recombines TRBV4-1 with TRBJ1-6; tentatively, D is TRBD1 (5 bases). V dropped 4 bases and J dropped 10 bases, with 14 bases sitting between them. Germline CDR1 is MGHRA and CDR2 is YSYEKL. The CDR3 is 14 amino acids. CDR3 in DNA: TGCGCCAGCAGCCGCCAAGGGGCGGCCTCACCCCTCCACTTT. It codes for CASSRQGAASPLHF.

V gene TRBV28 combines with J gene TRBJ1-4; the match to TRBD1 covers 9 bases. The CDR3 loop spans 15 amino acids. Trimming cost V 5 bases and J 6 bases; bases outside gene matches: 7. The germline V gene has CDR1 MDHEN and CDR2 SYDVKM. The CDR3, as DNA: TGTGCCAGCAGTGGTGGACAGGGGTGGGATGAAAAACTGTTTTTT. Its translation: CASSGGQGWDEKLFF.

This clone was counted only a few times. V usage is TRBV29-1 and J usage is TRBJ2-2, with unresolved D. V was shortened by 6 bases and J by 3 bases, with 11 bases between the two germline ends. Per the germline V gene, CDR1 is SQVTM and CDR2 is ANQGSEA. This CDR3 region has 13 residues. The chain's CDR3 is CSVDRLDTGELFF. The CDR3 coding sequence is TGCAGCGTGGACCGACTTGACACCGGGGAGCTGTTTTTT.

This chain connects TRBV4-1 to TRBJ1-1, with D possibly TRBD1 on 5 matching bases. This CDR3 is 14 amino acids long. The V gene lost 1 base and the J gene lost 9 bases, with 15 bases spanning the gap. Germline lookup yields CDR1 MGHRA and CDR2 YSYEKL. For the CDR3, the DNA is TGCGCCAGCAGCCAAGCCGGGGGGGAGAGGAAAGCTTTCTTT. It translates to CASSQAGGERKAFF.

The J gene is TRBJ2-1, the V gene TRBV30; 7 positions match TRBD1. Germline V gene lookup returns CDR1 GTSNPN and CDR2 SVGIG (reference sequence). The ends lost 3 bases at V and 9 bases at J; junction bases unmatched: 5. The CDR3 runs to 12 residues. The CDR3 DNA sequence: TGTGCCTGGAGCGACAGGGCTGGTGAGCAGTTCTTC. It encodes CAWSDRAGEQFF. The variable domain in full, with the rest retrieved from reference TRBV30 and TRBJ2-1, is SQTIHQWPATLVQPVGSPLSLECTVEGTSNPNLYWYRQAAGRGLQLLFYSVGIGQISSEVPQNLSASRPQDRQFILSSKKLLLSDSGFYLCAWSDRAGEQFFGPGTRLTVL.

This clone was counted only a few times. The J gene is TRBJ1-2, the V gene TRBV6-5, with 8 bases fitting TRBD1. Trimming cost V 6 bases and J 6 bases; bases outside gene matches: 3. The CDR3 runs to 12 residues. Germline V gene sequence: CDR1 MNHEY, CDR2 SVGAGI. CDR3 sequence: CASRQGGHGYTF. In DNA form, the CDR3 reads TGTGCCAGCAGACAGGGGGGACATGGCTACACCTTC.

This clone showed up just a few times. Other DNA sequences within the sample encode an identical CDR3. This rearrangement joins TRBV18 to TRBJ2-7, with TRBD1 matching 9 bases. V was pared by 0 bases and J by 4 bases, with 1 base of the junction left unmatched. The germline CDR1 and CDR2 sequences are KGHSH and LQKENI. The CDR3 spans 14 residues. In DNA form, the CDR3 reads TGTGCCAGCTCACCACCGGACAGGGGTTACGAGCAGTACTTC. Translated, it gives CASSPPDRGYEQYF. The whole variable domain, remainder taken from reference TRBV18 and TRBJ2-7, is NAGVMQNPRHLVRRRGQEARLRCSPMKGHSHVYWYRQLPEEGLKFMVYLQKENIIDESGMPKERFSAEFPKEGPSILRIQQVVRGDSAAYFCASSPPDRGYEQYFGPGTRLTVT.

A word on this clone: The sample contains more than one DNA sequence encoding this CDR3. The V gene is TRBV5-4, the J gene TRBJ2-3; D is possibly TRBD1 (6 bases). This CDR3 is 14 amino acids long. Germline V gene data show CDR1 as SGHNT and CDR2 as YYREEE (reference sequence). V gave up 0 bases and J gave up 2 bases, with 7 bases separating them. The CDR3 spells CASSLGGPTDTQYF. CDR3 bases: TGTGCCAGCAGCTTGGGGGGGCCCACAGATACGCAGTATTTT.

Notes on this clone: Other DNA sequences within the sample encode an identical CDR3. The chain's CDR3 is CASSLTGDQETQYF. The CDR3 nucleotides read TGCGCCAGCAGCTTGACAGGTGACCAAGAGACCCAGTACTTC. The V gene is TRBV5-1, the J gene TRBJ2-5, with TRBD1 as a possible D gene (5 bases). With 1 base removed from V and 0 bases from J, the gap between germline ends came to 7 bases. The V gene's germline CDR1 is SGHRS and CDR2 YFSETQ. The CDR3 sequence is 14 residues long.

The V gene is TRBV9, the J gene TRBJ1-4; a possible D gene is TRBD1 (5 bases). Per the germline V gene, CDR1 is SGDLS and CDR2 is YYNGEE. Deletions cut 4 bases from V and 2 bases from J, with 9 bases between. This CDR3 comprises 14 residues. The chain's CDR3 is CASSPGSTNEKLFF. The DNA of the CDR3 is TGTGCCAGCAGCCCAGGGTCCACTAATGAAAAACTGTTTTTT.

This clone came up a few times. The chain links TRBV2 to TRBJ1-4; 9 positions match TRBD1. Germline V gene lookup returns CDR1 SNHLY and CDR2 FYNNEI. Losses at the gene ends were 3 bases for V and 10 bases for J; bases not matched to a gene: 6. The CDR3 consists of 14 residues. The CDR3 sequence: CASSDGTGYGKLFF. The CDR3 DNA reads TGTGCCAGCAGTGATGGGACAGGGTATGGAAAACTGTTTTTT.

The chain links TRBV7-6 to TRBJ1-4, with a weak D call TRBD1 (6 bases). The CDR3 is made up of 12 amino acids. The V end was cut by 5 bases, the J end by 13 bases, with 14 bases between. Per germline, CDR1 SGHVS and CDR2 FNYEAQ. For the CDR3, the DNA is TGTGCCAGCAGCAAGATGGACAGCAGACTGTTTTTT. It translates to CASSKMDSRLFF.

The chain is built from TRBV11-2 and TRBJ2-7; TRBD1 might be the D (8 bases). V lost 6 bases and J lost 3, with 24 bases in between. The CDR3 extends over 17 amino acids. Germline assignment: CDR1 SGHAT and CDR2 FQNNGV. The CDR3 nucleotides read TGTGCCAGCAGACTACAATTGAGCGGGACAGGACTCTACGAGCAGTACTTC. Its translation: CASRLQLSGTGLYEQYF.

A few counts support this clone. CDR3 nucleotide sequence: TGTGCCAGCAGCAGGGAAACCTTCTATGGCTACACCTTC. It yields the protein CASSRETFYGYTF. This chain joins TRBV25-1 and TRBJ1-2, with a tentative D call TRBD1 (5 bases). V was clipped by 6 bases and J by 4 bases, with 12 bases between them. This CDR3 contains 13 residues. CDR1 MGHDK and CDR2 SYGVNS come from the germline V gene.